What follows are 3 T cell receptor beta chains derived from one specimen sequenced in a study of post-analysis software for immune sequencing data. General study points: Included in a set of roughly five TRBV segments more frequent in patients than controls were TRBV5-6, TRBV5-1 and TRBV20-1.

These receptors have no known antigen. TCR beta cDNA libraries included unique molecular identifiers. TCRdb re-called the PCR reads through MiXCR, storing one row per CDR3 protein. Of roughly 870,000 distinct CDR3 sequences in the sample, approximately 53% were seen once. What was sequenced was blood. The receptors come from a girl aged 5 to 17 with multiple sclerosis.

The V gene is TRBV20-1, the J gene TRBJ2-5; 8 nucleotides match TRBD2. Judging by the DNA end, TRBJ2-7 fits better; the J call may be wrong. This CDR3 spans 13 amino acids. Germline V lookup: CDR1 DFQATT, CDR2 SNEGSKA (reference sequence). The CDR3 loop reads CSASGTREYEQYF. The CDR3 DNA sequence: TGCAGTGCCTCCGGGACTAGAGAGTACGAGCAGTACTTC.

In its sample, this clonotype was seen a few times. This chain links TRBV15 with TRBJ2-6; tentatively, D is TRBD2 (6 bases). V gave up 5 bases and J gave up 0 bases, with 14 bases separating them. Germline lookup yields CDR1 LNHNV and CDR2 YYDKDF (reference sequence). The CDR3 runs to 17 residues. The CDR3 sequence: CATSLEGSISGANVLTF. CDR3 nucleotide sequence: TGTGCCACCAGCTTGGAGGGCTCCATCTCTGGGGCCAACGTCCTGACTTTC.

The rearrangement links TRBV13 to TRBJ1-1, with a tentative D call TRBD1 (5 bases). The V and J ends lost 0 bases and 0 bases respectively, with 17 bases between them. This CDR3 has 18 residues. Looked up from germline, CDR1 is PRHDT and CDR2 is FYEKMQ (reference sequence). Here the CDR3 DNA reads TGTGCCAGCAGCTTAGGGCTCGGAGGCCTGGGACTGAACACTGAAGCTTTCTTT. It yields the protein CASSLGLGGLGLNTEAFF.